One and the same sample provided the 32 T cell receptor beta chains below, sequenced in a study of blood T cell repertoires in COVID-19 (dated by TCRdb to about 2020). Library method: the immunoSEQ multiplex PCR assay. Not all clones reach the TCRdb copy of this immuneACCESS table, which keeps in-frame sequences only. Checked studies attribute under half of the gap to unresolved V genes and leave the rest unexplained. In this sample the table shows just over 200,000 clones, around 86% of which occur a single time. The top ten constitute approximately 5.9% of the sample. Source material: peripheral blood. These receptor sequences come from an elderly man with acute or convalescent COVID-19.

The chain employs TRBV5-1 and TRBJ2-1; 9 bases agree with TRBD1. This CDR3 contains 17 residues. Looked up from germline, CDR1 is SGHRS and CDR2 is YFSETQ. The ends lost 4 bases at V and 4 bases at J; junction bases unmatched: 12. Here the CDR3 reads CASSRTGDRGPYNEQFF. In nucleotides, the CDR3 is TGCGCCAGCAGCCGGACAGGGGACCGGGGGCCTTACAATGAGCAGTTCTTC. Full variable domain (missing parts from reference TRBV5-1 and TRBJ2-1): KAGVTQTPRYLIKTRGQQVTLSCSPISGHRSVSWYQQTPGQGLQFLFEYFSETQRNKGNFPGRFSGRQFSNSRSEMNVSTLELGDSALYLCASSRTGDRGPYNEQFFGPGTRLTVL.

CDR3 in amino acids: CASSLRQGYEQYF. In DNA form, the CDR3 reads TGTGCCAGCAGTTTGCGACAGGGCTACGAGCAGTACTTC. The chain employs TRBV12-3 or TRBV12-4 and TRBJ2-7; 7 nucleotides agree with TRBD1. There are 13 residues in the CDR3. The trim removed 3 bases at V and 3 bases at J, leaving 2 bases unmatched.

The chain combines TRBV10-3 with TRBJ2-3, with no clear D. The germline V gene has CDR1 ENHRY and CDR2 SYGVKD. The V end was cut by 3 bases, the J end by 2 bases, with 6 bases between. The length of the CDR3 is 13 residues. The CDR3 is CAISDLPTDTQYF. DNA for the CDR3: TGTGCCATCAGTGACCTACCCACAGATACGCAGTATTTT.

The rearrangement links TRBV10-3 to TRBJ1-5; 9 bases map to TRBD1. After removal of 6 bases from V and 4 bases from J, the junction contained 4 bases not matched to a gene. The CDR3 sequence is 14 residues long. Germline V gene lookup returns CDR1 ENHRY and CDR2 SYGVKD. The CDR3 sequence is CAIRGTGTNQPQHF. Written as DNA, the CDR3 is TGTGCCATCAGAGGGACAGGGACAAATCAGCCCCAGCATTTT.

Notes on this clone: The same CDR3 is also encoded by other DNA sequences in this sample. This rearrangement joins TRBV28 to TRBJ2-1, with 8 bases identical to TRBD1. After removal of 4 bases from V and 4 bases from J, the junction contained 9 bases not matched to a gene. Germline V gene data show CDR1 as MDHEN and CDR2 as SYDVKM. This CDR3 has 16 amino acids. The CDR3 loop reads CASSSSGTGFYNEQFF. DNA of the CDR3: TGTGCCAGCAGTTCTTCCGGGACAGGTTTTTACAATGAGCAGTTCTTC.

The chain uses TRBV7-2 and TRBJ2-1, with 10 bases identical to TRBD2. The V and J ends lost 4 bases and 1 base, in that order; junction bases with no gene match: 4. This CDR3 region has 16 residues. In germline, CDR1 is SGHTA, CDR2 FQGNSA. CDR3 coding DNA: TGTGCCAGCAGCTCTAGCGGGAGCGTGTCCTACAATGAGCAGTTCTTC. Translating gives CASSSSGSVSYNEQFF.

The chain links TRBV6-2 or TRBV6-3 to TRBJ1-3; 9 bases align to TRBD1. This CDR3 spans 16 amino acids. With V trimmed by 0 bases and J by 2 bases, 2 bases remained unmatched. CDR1 is MNHEY, CDR2 SVGEGT, per germline. The CDR3 sequence: CASSYSGQGTGNTIYF. The CDR3 DNA reads as TGTGCCAGCAGTTACTCTGGACAGGGGACTGGAAACACCATATATTTT.

J is TRBJ1-2 and V is TRBV2; unclear D gene. Germline V gene lookup returns CDR1 SNHLY and CDR2 FYNNEI. Trimming took 0 bases from V and 5 from J, leaving 16 bases between them. The CDR3 is 16 amino acids. CDR3 sequence reads: CASSEALAGIYYGYTF. Here the CDR3 DNA reads TGTGCCAGCAGTGAAGCGCTGGCGGGGATTTATTATGGCTACACCTTC. The full variable domain, with the rest looked up from reference TRBV2 and TRBJ1-2, is EPEVTQTPSHQVTQMGQEVILRCVPISNHLYFYWYRQILGQKVEFLVSFYNNEISEKSEIFDDQFSVERPDGSNFTLKIRSTKLEDSAMYFCASSEALAGIYYGYTFGSGTRLTVV.

The chain has TRBV7-2 and TRBJ2-4; D perhaps matches TRBD2 (6 bases). Per germline, CDR1 SGHTA and CDR2 FQGNSA. V was trimmed by 1 base and J by 4 bases, leaving 11 bases between them. This CDR3 region has 15 residues. The CDR3 here is CASSLGSAGKNIQYF. The CDR3 nucleotides are TGTGCCAGCAGCTTAGGGTCGGCGGGAAAAAACATTCAGTACTTC.

J is TRBJ2-1 and V is TRBV19; possible D gene TRBD1, 6 bases. The CDR3 has 14 residues. CDR1 LNHDA and CDR2 SQIVND come from the germline V gene (reference sequence). Trimming left V 10 bases short and J 2 bases short, with 15 bases between. The CDR3 region has the DNA TGTGCCACCTATTCAGGGGATCCCTACAATGAGCAGTTCTTC. The encoded protein is CATYSGDPYNEQFF.

The chain has TRBV7-2 and TRBJ2-3; D unclear. CDR1 is SGHTA and CDR2 is FQGNSA in the germline V gene. This CDR3 is built from 11 residues. Trimming took off 2 bases at V and 9 bases at J, with 6 bases between the two ends. CDR3 sequence reads: CASSLLSTQYF. CDR3 coding DNA: TGTGCCAGCAGCTTACTCTCGACGCAGTATTTT. The whole variable domain, remainder taken from reference TRBV7-2 and TRBJ2-3, is GAGVSQSPSNKVTEKGKDVELRCDPISGHTALYWYRQSLGQGLEFLIYFQGNSAPDKSGLPSDRFSAERTGGSVSTLTIQRTQQEDSAVYLCASSLLSTQYFGPGTRLTVL.

The chain couples TRBV19 to TRBJ2-4; 11 bases match TRBD2. Germline V CDR1 and CDR2: LNHDA, SQIVND (reference sequence). Unmatched junction bases numbered 16, after V lost 6 bases and J lost 12 bases. The CDR3 is 16 amino acids. CDR3 bases: TGTGCCAGTAGCCCCCGCGGGACTAGCGGCGAGGGGGGTCAGTACTTC. Residues: CASSPRGTSGEGGQYF. The variable domain in full, completed from reference TRBV19 and TRBJ2-4, reads DGGITQSPKYLFRKEGQNVTLSCEQNLNHDAMYWYRQDPGQGLRLIYYSQIVNDFQKGDIAEGYSVSREKKESFPLTVTSAQKNPTAFYLCASSPRGTSGEGGQYFGAGTRLSVL.

The chain links TRBV6-1 to TRBJ1-2; 9 nucleotides line up with TRBD1. The CDR3 runs to 18 residues. Germline CDR1 MNHNS, CDR2 SASEGT. V lost 4 bases, J lost 0 bases, and 12 bases stayed unmatched. CDR3 protein: CASSAYPPGQGTNYGYTF. The CDR3 nucleotides read TGTGCCAGCAGTGCCTATCCCCCGGGACAGGGTACTAACTATGGCTACACCTTC.

V gene TRBV27 combines with J gene TRBJ1-5; the match to TRBD1 covers 8 bases. V was clipped by 5 bases and J by 5 bases; unmatched bases: 8. The CDR3 loop spans 15 amino acids. Germline loops: CDR1 MNHEY, CDR2 SMNVEV (reference sequence). The CDR3 DNA reads as TGTGCCAGCAGTCCCAGGTCAGGGGGCGATCAGCCCCAGCATTTT. Translating it yields CASSPRSGGDQPQHF.

Of note for this clone: This same CDR3 is encoded by further DNA sequences in the sample. The V gene is TRBV24-1, the J gene TRBJ2-1; a possible D gene is TRBD2 (5 bases). In germline, CDR1 is KGHDR, CDR2 SFDVKD. The ends were cut back, 0 bases at V and 0 bases at J, with 8 bases in the middle. The CDR3 consists of 16 residues. Here the CDR3 reads CATSDLRGSSYNEQFF. In DNA, the CDR3 is TGTGCCACCAGTGATTTGCGGGGAAGCTCCTACAATGAGCAGTTCTTC.

This chain uses TRBV19 with TRBJ1-3, with 10 bases identical to TRBD1. With V trimmed by 6 bases and J by 7 bases, 6 bases remained unmatched. CDR1 and CDR2 from the germline V gene are LNHDA and SQIVND (reference sequence). This CDR3 region has 14 residues. CDR3 amino acids: CASRATGGRNTIYF. The CDR3 region has the DNA TGTGCCAGTAGGGCGACAGGGGGCCGCAACACCATATATTTT. Combining the CDR3 with reference TRBV19 and TRBJ1-3 gives the whole variable domain DGGITQSPKYLFRKEGQNVTLSCEQNLNHDAMYWYRQDPGQGLRLIYYSQIVNDFQKGDIAEGYSVSREKKESFPLTVTSAQKNPTAFYLCASRATGGRNTIYFGEGSWLTVV.

The chain couples TRBV4-2 to TRBJ2-1; D remains ambiguous. The CDR3 spans 16 residues. Per germline, CDR1 LGHNA and CDR2 YNFKEQ. Trimming cost V 0 bases and J 15 bases, with 24 bases left between them. The CDR3 reads CASSQDYSRLEPYLFF. The DNA for the CDR3 is TGTGCCAGCAGCCAAGATTATTCCCGACTCGAACCGTATCTGTTCTTC.

J is TRBJ1-5 and V is TRBV7-6; 7 bases fit TRBD1. Unmatched junction bases numbered 2, after V lost 2 bases and J lost 7 bases. The CDR3 loop spans 13 amino acids. Germline lookup yields CDR1 SGHVS and CDR2 FNYEAQ. CDR3 sequence (DNA): TGTGCCAGCAGCTTAAGGGGGCAACAGCCCCAGCATTTT. Its protein is CASSLRGQQPQHF.

This clone was detected once. The chain links TRBV19 to TRBJ2-1; the match to TRBD2 covers 7 bases. The V and J ends lost 3 bases and 1 base, in that order; junction bases with no gene match: 6. Germline V gene data show CDR1 as LNHDA and CDR2 as SQIVND (reference sequence). This CDR3 spans 16 amino acids. The CDR3 sequence is CASSIGGRGSYNEQFF. CDR3 nucleotide sequence: TGTGCCAGTAGTATCGGGGGGAGGGGTTCCTACAATGAGCAGTTCTTC.

The chain joins TRBV6-2 or TRBV6-3 to TRBJ2-7, with D tentatively TRBD2 (5 bases). This CDR3 region has 14 residues. V was trimmed by 2 bases and J by 4 bases, leaving 12 bases between them. The germline CDR1 and CDR2 sequences are MNHEY and SVGEGT. This CDR3 reads CASSYADSLYEQYV. The CDR3 DNA follows: TGTGCCAGCAGTTACGCGGACTCTCTGTACGAGCAGTACGTC.

This chain connects TRBV7-2 to TRBJ2-3; 8 nucleotides agree with TRBD2. J lost 0 bases, V lost 3 bases, and 8 bases had no gene match. The V gene's germline CDR1 is SGHTA and CDR2 FQGNSA. The CDR3 covers 17 residues. The CDR3 DNA follows: TGTGCCAGCAGCTTCATCGGGAGGGTCATGAGCACAGATACGCAGTATTTT. Translation gives CASSFIGRVMSTDTQYF. Combining the CDR3 with reference TRBV7-2 and TRBJ2-3 gives the whole variable domain GAGVSQSPSNKVTEKGKDVELRCDPISGHTALYWYRQSLGQGLEFLIYFQGNSAPDKSGLPSDRFSAERTGGSVSTLTIQRTQQEDSAVYLCASSFIGRVMSTDTQYFGPGTRLTVL.

The chain couples TRBV9 to TRBJ1-1, with 8 bases that match TRBD1. CDR1 is SGDLS, CDR2 YYNGEE, per germline. V was clipped by 2 bases and J by 2 bases; unmatched bases: 5. This CDR3 spans 15 amino acids. This chain's CDR3 is CASSVLQGGNTEAFF. The CDR3 DNA is TGTGCCAGCAGCGTTCTACAGGGGGGCAACACTGAAGCTTTCTTT.

There are a few counts of this clone. The gene calls are TRBV4-1 and TRBJ2-2; weak D call: TRBD2 (7 bases). The CDR3 totals 16 residues. Germline V lookup: CDR1 MGHRA, CDR2 YSYEKL. Trimming shortened V by 2 bases and J by 2 bases, and 12 bases separated the two germline ends. CDR3 loop: CASSQPRGGNTGELFF. The CDR3 DNA reads as TGCGCCAGCAGCCAACCTAGGGGGGGTAACACCGGGGAGCTGTTTTTT.

This clone was seen a single time. The gene calls are TRBV24-1 and TRBJ2-7; a weak D match, TRBD2 (6 bases). V gave up 6 bases and J gave up 6 bases, with 11 bases separating them. CDR3 length: 12 residues. Germline V gene data show CDR1 as KGHDR and CDR2 as SFDVKD. In DNA form, the CDR3 reads TGTGCCACCAGTTGGCAGGGAGGCGAGCAGTACGTC. As protein: CATSWQGGEQYV.

The genes are TRBV28 and TRBJ2-6, with TRBD1 identical over 8 bases. The CDR3 spans 17 residues. CDR1 and CDR2 (germline): MDHEN, SYDVKM. Trimming removed 5 bases from V and 4 bases from J; junction bases left unmatched: 10. The chain's CDR3 is CASSPLGQGAGANVLTF. DNA for the CDR3: TGTGCCAGCAGTCCCCTCGGACAGGGAGCGGGGGCCAACGTCCTGACTTTC. The full variable domain, rest sourced from reference TRBV28 and TRBJ2-6, is DVKVTQSSRYLVKRTGEKVFLECVQDMDHENMFWYRQDPGLGLRLIYFSYDVKMKEKGDIPEGYSVSREKKERFSLILESASTNQTSMYLCASSPLGQGAGANVLTFGAGSRLTVL.

The rearrangement joins TRBV6-2 or TRBV6-3 to TRBJ1-3; D gene unclear. Deletions cut 0 bases from V and 7 bases from J, with 16 bases between. From germline, CDR1 is MNHEY and CDR2 SVGEGT. The CDR3 is made up of 16 amino acids. The CDR3 here is CASSYSAGSMGNTIYF. Written as DNA, the CDR3 is TGTGCCAGCAGTTACTCTGCCGGGAGTATGGGGAACACCATATATTTT.

The chain combines TRBV10-3 with TRBJ2-5, with D possibly matching TRBD1 (5 bases). The length of the CDR3 is 14 residues. The V gene lost 10 bases and the J gene lost 4 bases, with 19 bases spanning the gap. Looked up from germline, CDR1 is ENHRY and CDR2 is SYGVKD. The CDR3 nucleotides are TGTGCCACCCGCCCCGACAGAGGCAGAGAGACCCAGTACTTC. This codes for CATRPDRGRETQYF.

The CDR3 DNA follows: TGTGCCAGCAGCAAAAGCGGGAGCACAGATACGCAGTATTTT. This sequence encodes CASSKSGSTDTQYF. The genes are TRBV7-2 and TRBJ2-3; tentative D call: TRBD2 (6 bases). Trimming left V 5 bases short and J 0 bases short, with 9 bases between. Per germline, CDR1 SGHTA and CDR2 FQGNSA. The CDR3 has 14 amino acids.

This chain links TRBV7-2 with TRBJ2-1; a weak D match, TRBD1 (6 bases). The V end lost 5 bases, the J end lost 0 bases, and 14 bases lay between the germline ends. This CDR3 comprises 16 residues. From germline, CDR1 is SGHTA and CDR2 FQGNSA. The CDR3 reads CASSQMGAISYNEQFF. Here the CDR3 DNA reads TGTGCCAGCAGCCAGATGGGGGCCATCTCCTACAATGAGCAGTTCTTC.

This chain uses TRBV30 with TRBJ2-3; 14 bases map to TRBD2. CDR1 and CDR2 (germline): GTSNPN, SVGIG (reference sequence). The J segment lost 5 bases and the V segment lost 5 bases, leaving 9 bases of the junction unmatched. This CDR3 region has 16 residues. The CDR3 DNA sequence: TGTGCCTGGCGATGGACTAGCGGGAGGTCAGGAGATACGCAGTATTTT. Encoded protein: CAWRWTSGRSGDTQYF.

The chain uses TRBV18 and TRBJ1-2; the D gene is possibly TRBD1 (6 bases). The germline V gene encodes CDR1 KGHSH and CDR2 LQKENI. Deletions cut 3 bases from V and 0 bases from J, with 8 bases between. The CDR3 is 14 amino acids. The CDR3, as DNA: TGTGCCAGCTCACCGGACAGTACTAACTATGGCTACACCTTC. This encodes CASSPDSTNYGYTF.

The chain combines TRBV14 with TRBJ2-6; 9 bases are shared with TRBD1. Losses at the gene ends were 4 bases for V and 3 bases for J; bases not matched to a gene: 19. The CDR3 extends over 21 amino acids. The germline V gene has CDR1 SGHDN and CDR2 FVKESK. The CDR3 coding sequence is TGTGCCAGCAGCCCCCGGGACAGGGAAAGGGAAAAGACGGGTGGGGCCAACGTCCTGACTTTC. Translated, it gives CASSPRDREREKTGGANVLTF.